This T cell receptor (beta chain) was identified in a study of blood T cell repertoires in COVID-19. Study-wide background: Specimens from acute and convalescent COVID-19 originated in the United States, Italy and Spain.

Generated by immunoSEQ multiplex PCR, the TCRdb table keeps only in-frame clones and is missing some. This sample has 110,000 or so clones, with 71% found just once. The CDR3 length is 15 residues. Per the germline V gene, CDR1 is SGHTA and CDR2 is FQGNSA. Trimming removed 5 bases from V and 7 bases from J; junction bases left unmatched: 13. The TCR comes from a middle-aged woman with acute or convalescent COVID-19. Sample: peripheral blood. The V gene is TRBV7-2, the J gene TRBJ2-5, with 7 bases lining up with TRBD2. The CDR3 loop reads CASSHRSLAEGTQYF. The CDR3 nucleotides are TGTGCCAGCAGCCACCGATCCCTAGCGGAGGGGACCCAGTACTTC.